This T cell receptor beta chain was sequenced in a study of cytomegalovirus exposure and HLA in healthy donors. PCR amplification relied on 60 Vbeta primers (plus 13 Jbeta primers). Data came from immunoSEQ multiplex PCR; TCRdb stores just in-frame clones and leaves some out. The sample table includes tens of thousands of clones. Source material: PBMCs. This sequence originates from a middle-aged woman in good health and CMV-seropositive.

CDR3 residues: CAWSVPPMRPEAFF. Here the CDR3 DNA reads TGTGCCTGGAGTGTACCCCCGATGCGTCCTGAAGCTTTCTTT. This sequence joins TRBV30 and TRBJ1-1; D is ambiguous. The V end lost 0 bases, the J end lost 6 bases, and 14 bases lay between the germline ends. CDR1 is GTSNPN and CDR2 is SVGIG in the germline V gene (reference sequence). The CDR3 covers 14 residues.